One and the same sample provided the 32 T cell receptor beta chains below, sequenced in a study of blood T cell repertoires in COVID-19. Measured with immunoSEQ multiplex PCR; TCRdb has only the in-frame clones, and not every one. The sample has about 500,000 clones, roughly 91% seen once. Material: peripheral blood. Receptor source: a woman between 45 and 65 years old with COVID-19, enrolled during active disease.

The chain uses TRBV5-4 and TRBJ1-2, with no clear D. V was trimmed by 0 bases and J by 6 bases, leaving 18 bases between them. This CDR3 is 16 amino acids long. Germline V gene lookup returns CDR1 SGHNT and CDR2 YYREEE (reference sequence). The CDR3 DNA reads TGTGCCAGCAGCTTGGTCGGGTCCCCCTACTCCGATGGCTACACCTTC. Its translation is CASSLVGSPYSDGYTF.

This clone was seen a few times. The CDR3 DNA reads TGTGCCAGCAGTCTACAGGGCTTTGATGAAGCTTTCTTT. Translated: CASSLQGFDEAFF. V usage is TRBV2 and J usage is TRBJ1-1, with D possibly matching TRBD1 (6 bases). CDR1 is SNHLY and CDR2 is FYNNEI in the germline V gene. Between the trimmed V and J ends, which lost 5 bases and 7 bases, there was a span of 14 bases. This CDR3 comprises 13 residues.

CDR3 nucleotides: TGTGCCAGCAGACCAGGGGCGGGGGGATCCATTTACAATGAGCAGTTCTTC. As protein: CASRPGAGGSIYNEQFF. J is TRBJ2-1 and V is TRBV7-8; TRBD2 aligns across 8 bases. There are 17 residues in the CDR3. From germline, CDR1 is SGHVS and CDR2 FQNEAQ. Losses at the gene ends were 6 bases for V and 4 bases for J; bases not matched to a gene: 14. The full variable domain, with the rest looked up from reference TRBV7-8 and TRBJ2-1, is GAGVSQSPRYKVAKRGQDVALRCDPISGHVSLFWYQQALGQGPEFLTYFQNEAQLDKSGLPSDRFFAERPEGSVSTLKIQRTQQEDSAVYLCASRPGAGGSIYNEQFFGPGTRLTVL.

This chain links TRBV7-2 with TRBJ1-1; TRBD1 might be the D (6 bases). This CDR3 is built from 14 residues. Germline assignment: CDR1 SGHTA and CDR2 FQGNSA. V was trimmed by 6 bases and J by 4 bases, leaving 15 bases between them. In DNA form, the CDR3 reads TGTGCCAGCAGTCAACACAGGGTAATCACTGAAGCTTTCTTT. Its protein product is CASSQHRVITEAFF.

The chain employs TRBV2 and TRBJ1-2; 8 bases map to TRBD1. The CDR3 loop spans 14 amino acids. Germline loops: CDR1 SNHLY, CDR2 FYNNEI. The V and J ends lost 7 bases and 6 bases, in that order; junction bases with no gene match: 10. CDR3 region: CASTGQGRRDGYTF. CDR3 in DNA: TGTGCCAGCACCGGACAGGGAAGACGGGATGGCTACACCTTC.

V is TRBV27 and J is TRBJ1-2; TRBD1 matches at 9 bases. J gave up 7 bases and V 4 bases, and 10 bases lay outside the gene matches. Germline assignment: CDR1 MNHEY and CDR2 SMNVEV (reference sequence). This CDR3 has 15 residues. DNA for the CDR3: TGTGCCAGCAGTTCTCTCGGGACAGGGTATGCTGGCTACACCTTC. Translation: CASSSLGTGYAGYTF.

The chain uses TRBV5-1 and TRBJ1-6; 7 positions agree with TRBD1. The CDR3 sequence is 15 residues long. V lost 4 bases, J lost 10 bases, and 11 bases stayed unmatched. CDR1 and CDR2 (germline): SGHRS, YFSETQ. This CDR3 is CASSLTGQGESPLHF. CDR3 coding DNA: TGCGCCAGCAGCCTTACAGGGCAGGGGGAATCACCCCTCCACTTT.

The chain recombines TRBV4-1 with TRBJ1-3; D call uncertain. Looked up from germline, CDR1 is MGHRA and CDR2 is YSYEKL. CDR3 length: 15 residues. Trimming left V 3 bases short and J 0 bases short, with 9 bases between. DNA of the CDR3: TGCGCCAGCAGCCAGGGCACCAACTCTGGAAACACCATATATTTT. It translates to CASSQGTNSGNTIYF.

The chain links TRBV3-1 (or the pseudogene TRBV3-2) to TRBJ1-2, with a weak D call TRBD1 (6 bases). The CDR3 length is 16 residues. Between the trimmed V and J ends, which lost 3 bases and 2 bases, there was a span of 16 bases. Germline assignment: CDR1 LGHDT and CDR2 YNNKEL (reference sequence). This chain's CDR3 is CASSQRSGGVNYGYTF. The DNA for the CDR3 is TGTGCCAGCAGCCAGCGCTCGGGGGGCGTAAACTATGGCTACACCTTC.

This chain joins TRBV7-9 and TRBJ1-2, with TRBD1 matching over 7 bases. V shed 5 bases, J shed 5 bases, and the junction held 5 bases outside the gene matches. CDR1 and CDR2 (germline): SEHNR, FQNEAQ (reference sequence). The CDR3 runs to 13 residues. In nucleotides, the CDR3 is TGTGCCAGCAGCCCACCAGGGGGGTATGGCTACACCTTC. Its protein product is CASSPPGGYGYTF.

The genes are TRBV6-5 and TRBJ2-1; 11 nucleotides line up with TRBD2. J gave up 8 bases and V 7 bases, and 7 bases lay outside the gene matches. This CDR3 region has 14 residues. Per the germline V gene, CDR1 is MNHEY and CDR2 is SVGAGI. CDR3: CASIRLAGTDEQFF. The CDR3 DNA is TGTGCCAGCATCCGACTAGCGGGGACCGATGAGCAGTTCTTC.

About this clone itself: Other DNA sequences of this sample code for an identical CDR3. The CDR3 here is CASSVGGSYNSPLHF. The CDR3 coding sequence is TGTGCCAGCAGCGTCGGGGGATCATATAATTCACCCCTCCACTTT. The chain links TRBV9 to TRBJ1-6, with TRBD1 as a possible D gene (5 bases). The CDR3 is 15 amino acids. V lost 2 bases and J 4 bases, leaving 10 bases between the germline ends. Germline V gene data show CDR1 as SGDLS and CDR2 as YYNGEE.

This clone was seen only once. The rearrangement uses TRBV10-3 and TRBJ1-4, with 10 bases lining up with TRBD1. The trim removed 6 bases at V and 10 bases at J, leaving 11 bases unmatched. CDR1 and CDR2 from the germline V gene are ENHRY and SYGVKD. The CDR3 runs to 15 residues. CDR3 region: CAIRPGTGEEVKLFF. The CDR3 DNA reads as TGTGCCATCAGACCCGGGACAGGGGAAGAGGTAAAACTGTTTTTT.

The sample holds a few counts of this clone. This chain uses TRBV6-1 with TRBJ1-1; no definite D call. V gave up 2 bases and J gave up 1 base, with 5 bases separating them. CDR3 length: 13 amino acids. Looked up from germline, CDR1 is MNHNS and CDR2 is SASEGT. The CDR3 bases are TGTGCCAGCAGTGAATTAGCGAACACTGAAGCTTTCTTT. Translating it yields CASSELANTEAFF.

The J gene is TRBJ1-2, the V gene TRBV3-1 (or the pseudogene TRBV3-2); a weak D match, TRBD1 (5 bases). The CDR3 length is 13 residues. V shed 4 bases and J shed 3 bases, with 9 bases lying between them. Germline CDR1 LGHDT, CDR2 YNNKEL (reference sequence). CDR3 sequence: CASSRAQDYGYTF. CDR3 nucleotide sequence: TGTGCCAGCAGCCGCGCACAGGACTATGGCTACACCTTC.

The J gene is TRBJ2-3, the V gene TRBV4-1; 7 nucleotides align to TRBD2. Germline CDR1 is MGHRA and CDR2 is YSYEKL. The trim removed 5 bases at V and 4 bases at J, leaving 6 bases unmatched. The CDR3 runs to 14 residues. The CDR3 region is CASSNLGGADTQYF. The CDR3 DNA is TGCGCCAGCAGCAACCTTGGGGGGGCAGATACGCAGTATTTT.

V is TRBV13 and J is TRBJ1-2, with TRBD1 matching over 7 bases. The CDR3 sequence is 17 residues long. V trimming: 5 bases; J trimming: 6 bases; junction bases outside the gene matches: 18. Germline V gene sequence: CDR1 PRHDT, CDR2 FYEKMQ (reference sequence). As DNA, the CDR3 is TGTGCCAGCAGCGCCGAGGGGGCCGGGACAGTGAGACATGGCTACACCTTC. Amino acid sequence: CASSAEGAGTVRHGYTF.

The genes are TRBV19 and TRBJ2-1, with no clear D. With 5 bases removed from V and 9 bases from J, the gap between germline ends came to 8 bases. Germline values: CDR1 LNHDA, CDR2 SQIVND (reference sequence). This CDR3 region has 11 residues. The CDR3 DNA sequence: TGTGCCAGTAGTCTCGTCGGTGAGCAGTTCTTC. It encodes CASSLVGEQFF.

The J gene is TRBJ1-4, the V gene TRBV9, with 8 bases aligning to TRBD1. Germline V gives CDR1 SGDLS, CDR2 YYNGEE. The CDR3 has 14 amino acids. Losses at the gene ends were 4 bases for V and 3 bases for J; bases not matched to a gene: 2. CDR3 protein: CASSQTGANEKLFF. The CDR3 DNA sequence: TGTGCCAGCAGCCAGACAGGGGCTAATGAAAAACTGTTTTTT. The whole variable domain, filled in from reference TRBV9 and TRBJ1-4, reads DSGVTQTPKHLITATGQRVTLRCSPRSGDLSVYWYQQSLDQGLQFLIQYYNGEERAKGNILERFSAQQFPDLHSELNLSSLELGDSALYFCASSQTGANEKLFFGSGTQLSVL.

This rearrangement joins TRBV5-6 to TRBJ2-3, with unresolved D. Germline V gene data show CDR1 as SGHDT and CDR2 as YYEEEE. The CDR3 covers 13 residues. Trimming removed 4 bases at V and 2 bases at J, with 8 bases between. As DNA, the CDR3 is TGTGCCAGCAGCAAGTTAGACACAGATACGCAGTATTTT. It encodes CASSKLDTDTQYF. Based on the CDR3 plus reference TRBV5-6 and TRBJ2-3, the full variable domain is DAGVTQSPTHLIKTRGQQVTLRCSPKSGHDTVSWYQQALGQGPQFIFQYYEEEERQRGNFPDRFSGHQFPNYSSELNVNALLLGDSALYLCASSKLDTDTQYFGPGTRLTVL.

The V gene is TRBV27, the J gene TRBJ1-5; TRBD1 matches at 9 bases. The length of the CDR3 is 14 residues. Losses at the gene ends were 6 bases for V and 11 bases for J; bases not matched to a gene: 11. Germline V CDR1 and CDR2: MNHEY, SMNVEV (reference sequence). Here the CDR3 DNA reads TGTGCCAGCAGCACCGGGACAGGGCTAGGGGCCCAGCATTTT. This sequence encodes CASSTGTGLGAQHF.

The chain couples TRBV5-1 to TRBJ2-1; TRBD2 aligns across 11 bases. Germline V CDR1 and CDR2: SGHRS, YFSETQ. V was clipped by 5 bases and J by 0 bases; unmatched bases: 4. This CDR3 contains 16 residues. CDR3 sequence: CASRPLAGGSYNEQFF. Here the CDR3 DNA reads TGCGCCAGCAGGCCGCTAGCGGGGGGCTCCTACAATGAGCAGTTCTTC.

This sequence joins TRBV3-1 (or the pseudogene TRBV3-2) and TRBJ1-2; D gene uncertain. Trimming shortened V by 0 bases and J by 4 bases, and 12 bases separated the two germline ends. The CDR3 extends over 15 amino acids. Germline CDR1 LGHDT, CDR2 YNNKEL (reference sequence). The CDR3 reads CASSQDIQTFYGYTF. In DNA form, the CDR3 reads TGTGCCAGCAGCCAAGATATACAGACATTCTATGGCTACACCTTC.

V is TRBV27 and J is TRBJ2-7, with TRBD1 identical over 7 bases. The CDR3 has 14 residues. V shed 6 bases, J shed 5 bases, and the junction held 10 bases outside the gene matches. Germline CDR1 is MNHEY and CDR2 is SMNVEV (reference sequence). The CDR3 nucleotides are TGTGCCAGCAGACTCTACAGGGGTGTCGACGAGCAGTACTTC. Protein sequence: CASRLYRGVDEQYF.

The chain is built from TRBV4-1 and TRBJ2-3; 11 nucleotides match TRBD2. The CDR3 length is 18 residues. Germline V CDR1 and CDR2: MGHRA, YSYEKL. J was trimmed by 5 bases and V by 2 bases; bases with no gene match: 12. For the CDR3, the DNA is TGCGCCAGCAGCCAAACTTATGATAGCGGGGGGGCCGGAGATACGCAGTATTTT. Residues: CASSQTYDSGGAGDTQYF.

This clone turned up a few times. The V gene is TRBV28, the J gene TRBJ2-3, with TRBD1 identical over 7 bases. This CDR3 spans 15 amino acids. CDR1 is MDHEN, CDR2 SYDVKM, per germline. The V and J ends lost 6 bases and 3 bases, in that order; junction bases with no gene match: 9. The CDR3 loop reads CASRGGAFYTDTQYF. The CDR3 DNA follows: TGTGCCAGCAGAGGGGGCGCGTTCTATACAGATACGCAGTATTTT.

The V gene is TRBV10-1, the J gene TRBJ1-5, with 7 positions matching TRBD1. Germline V lookup: CDR1 WNHNN, CDR2 SYGVQD (reference sequence). V lost 4 bases, J lost 4 bases, and 7 bases stayed unmatched. The CDR3 has 15 residues. The CDR3 nucleotides read TGCGCCAGCAGTGTAACAGGGGTCACAAATCAGCCCCAGCATTTT. The encoded protein is CASSVTGVTNQPQHF.

This clone was seen a handful of times. The genes are TRBV3-1 (or the pseudogene TRBV3-2) and TRBJ2-7; TRBD2 aligns across 8 bases. The CDR3 spans 15 residues. With 1 base clipped from V and 3 bases from J, the junction kept 5 bases outside the gene matches. Germline V gene lookup returns CDR1 LGHDT and CDR2 YNNKEL (reference sequence). The CDR3 DNA reads TGTGCCAGCAGCCAAGGGCCTAGCGGGTACTACGAGCAGTACTTC. It is translated as CASSQGPSGYYEQYF.

The J gene is TRBJ2-7, the V gene TRBV6-5; D might be TRBD2 (5 bases). This CDR3 contains 14 residues. Trimming took 6 bases from V and 5 from J, leaving 17 bases between them. CDR1 MNHEY and CDR2 SVGAGI come from the germline V gene. The DNA for the CDR3 is TGTGCCAGCAGCCAGCCCGAGGGTGTGGACGAGCAGTACTTC. Translated, it gives CASSQPEGVDEQYF.

This chain connects TRBV29-1 to TRBJ1-2, with 8 bases identical to TRBD1. Per the germline V gene, CDR1 is SQVTM and CDR2 is ANQGSEA. This CDR3 region has 11 residues. With 5 bases clipped from V and 8 bases from J, the junction kept 4 bases outside the gene matches. CDR3 in amino acids: CSVSTGVGYTF. The CDR3 region has the DNA TGCAGCGTTTCGACAGGGGTCGGCTACACCTTC.

The chain recombines TRBV5-1 with TRBJ1-1; 7 nucleotides agree with TRBD1. V was clipped by 5 bases and J by 1 base; unmatched bases: 8. The CDR3 runs to 15 residues. Germline V gene lookup returns CDR1 SGHRS and CDR2 YFSETQ. CDR3 protein: CASRRTGTANTEAFF. The CDR3 region has the DNA TGCGCCAGCAGGCGGACCGGGACAGCGAACACTGAAGCTTTCTTT.

This chain uses TRBV30 with TRBJ1-3, with a tentative D call TRBD1 (5 bases). V lost 3 bases to trimming and J lost 7 bases, with 19 bases between them. Germline V gene data show CDR1 as GTSNPN and CDR2 as SVGIG (reference sequence). The CDR3 sequence is 15 residues long. Here the CDR3 DNA reads TGTGCCTGGAGAAGCGTTCAAGGGGTTTCGAACACCATATATTTT. Translating gives CAWRSVQGVSNTIYF.